A selection of T cell receptor beta chains follows, all from one sample in a study of OX40 agonist ivuxolimab in advanced cancers. Clones were read by immunoSEQ multiplex PCR, and TCRdb kept only the in-frame ones, dropping some. The table records just over 45,000 clones, 90% to 95% of them present only once. Material: CD4+ or CD8+ T cells sorted from blood, obtained in a trial of the OX40 agonist ivuxolimab. These receptors all stem from an adult with an advanced solid tumor such as melanoma, head and neck, liver or kidney cancer. Each CDR3 is given with its conserved first and last residue. A D gene is named only where the DNA matches it firmly. A row's size may be missing; if present it is once, few, many or a size class.

CDR3,DNA,size,J,D,V
CASSMVWDTEAFF,TGTGCCAGTAGTATGGTCTGGGACACTGAAGCTTTCTTT,once,TRBJ1-1,-,TRBV19
CASSDLIAGGPSDTQYF,TGTGCCAGCAGTGATCTTATAGCGGGAGGGCCCTCAGATACGCAGTATTTT,once,TRBJ2-3,TRBD2,TRBV6-1
CASSQTPTRGELFF,TGTGCCAGCAGCCAAACACCGACCCGCGGGGAGCTGTTTTTT,-,TRBJ2-2,-,TRBV4-2
CASSPWASSSTDTQYF,TGTGCCAGTAGTCCCTGGGCTAGCTCTAGCACAGATACGCAGTATTTT,-,TRBJ2-3,-,TRBV19
CASSLGGGNTEAFF,TGTGCCAGCAGCTTGGGTGGGGGGAACACTGAAGCTTTCTTT,-,TRBJ1-1,-,TRBV5-8
CASSVSSGWNEQFF,TGTGCCAGCAGCGTCTCTAGCGGGTGGAATGAGCAGTTCTTC,-,TRBJ2-1,TRBD2,TRBV11-2
CASSLAGGSYEQYF,TGTGCCAGCAGCTTAGCGGGAGGGTCCTACGAGCAGTACTTC,-,TRBJ2-7,TRBD2,TRBV7-2
CASSLYTANYGYTF,TGTGCCAGCAGCTTATATACAGCTAACTATGGCTACACCTTC,-,TRBJ1-2,-,TRBV5-6
CASSSIGQGANEQFF,TGTGCCAGCAGTTCCATTGGACAGGGAGCCAATGAGCAGTTCTTC,-,TRBJ2-1,TRBD1,TRBV28
CASSLGQGGNYGYTF,TGTGCCAGCAGCTTGGGACAGGGAGGGAACTATGGCTACACCTTC,-,TRBJ1-2,TRBD1,TRBV5-4
CASSVDSYEQYF,TGTGCCAGCAGTGTGGATTCCTACGAGCAGTACTTC,-,TRBJ2-7,-,TRBV2
CASSQEWGQAYEQYF,TGCGCCAGCAGCCAAGAATGGGGACAGGCCTACGAGCAGTACTTC,-,TRBJ2-7,TRBD1,TRBV4-1
CASSAGPTDTQYF,TGTGCCAGCAGTGCCGGGCCCACAGATACGCAGTATTTT,-,TRBJ2-3,-,TRBV6-4
CASSQGAGRYEQYF,TGCGCCAGCAGCCAAGGAGCAGGGCGGTACGAGCAGTACTTC,-,TRBJ2-7,-,TRBV4-3
CASSRWDLANEQFF,TGTGCCAGCAGTAGATGGGACCTAGCCAATGAGCAGTTCTTC,-,TRBJ2-1,-,TRBV27
CASSLEAGGPWDEQFF,TGTGCCAGCAGCTTGGAAGCGGGAGGGCCTTGGGATGAGCAGTTCTTC,-,TRBJ2-1,TRBD2,TRBV7-8
CAWATGGNQPQHF,TGTGCCTGGGCGACAGGGGGCAACCAGCCCCAGCATTTT,-,TRBJ1-5,TRBD1,TRBV30
CATRAGEEKLFF,TGTGCCACCAGGGCCGGAGAGGAAAAACTGTTTTTT,-,TRBJ1-4,-,TRBV15
CASSLARTYEQYF,TGTGCCAGCAGCCTAGCACGGACCTACGAGCAGTACTTC,-,TRBJ2-7,-,TRBV7-6
CASSWMNSPLHF,TGTGCCAGCAGTTGGATGAATTCACCCCTCCACTTT,-,TRBJ1-6,-,TRBV27
CARSVDRVPIYEQYF,TGTGCCAGAAGCGTAGACAGGGTCCCCATCTACGAGCAGTACTTC,-,TRBJ2-7,TRBD1,TRBV5-3
CASSLGPREASSYEQYF,TGTGCCAGCAGCTTAGGCCCTCGGGAGGCGAGCTCCTACGAGCAGTACTTC,-,TRBJ2-7,TRBD2,TRBV7-6
CASSVAGTGELFF,TGTGCCAGCAGCGTAGCGGGGACCGGGGAGCTGTTTTTT,-,TRBJ2-2,-,TRBV9
CASSQRLQRNEQFF,TGCGCCAGCAGCCAGCGGCTCCAGCGGAATGAGCAGTTCTTC,-,TRBJ2-1,-,TRBV4-3
CARLLAGGPHEQFF,TGTGCCAGACTTCTGGCGGGAGGGCCCCATGAGCAGTTCTTC,-,TRBJ2-1,TRBD2,TRBV7-2
CASSWDTSTNEKLFF,TGTGCCAGCAGCTGGGACACTTCAACTAATGAAAAACTGTTTTTT,-,TRBJ1-4,-,TRBV6-1
CASSSEGHQETQYF,TGTGCCAGCAGCTCCGAGGGGCACCAAGAGACCCAGTACTTC,-,TRBJ2-5,-,TRBV7-9
CASSLSASYEQYF,TGTGCCAGCAGTTTATCGGCCTCCTACGAGCAGTACTTC,-,TRBJ2-7,-,TRBV27
CASSVRDDEQYF,TGTGCCAGCAGCGTCAGGGACGACGAGCAGTACTTC,-,TRBJ2-7,-,TRBV9